The following is a T cell receptor beta chain sequence with its context. As handled by the study authors: Reference gene primer amplification in the assay estimated nucleated cell counts. Sequencing was performed with immunoSEQ multiplex PCR; in TCRdb, only in-frame clones are kept and a portion is missing. V and J calls and clone size are given by that table; D and trimming were obtained from the DNA. This table holds about 350,000 clones, approximately 87% found once. This sample is part of a study of blood T cell repertoires in COVID-19. Across the whole study: Samples came from the United States, Italy and Spain, spanning acute and convalescent COVID-19. PBMCs, B-cell-depleted T cells, or T cells were the source of the cDNA or gDNA that made up the material.

V lost 11 bases and J 4 bases, leaving 18 bases between the germline ends. The CDR3 loop spans 14 amino acids. CDR1 ENHRY and CDR2 SYGVKD come from the germline V gene. The study drew participants aged about 18 to 90 years from 20 to 30 US areas. The sequence came from a woman aged 30 to 39 who had recovered from COVID-19. The chain is built from TRBV10-3 and TRBJ1-5, with unresolved D. The sequenced sample consisted of PBMCs or T cells enriched from blood (not recorded which). CDR3: CALHLASENQPQHF. CDR3 coding DNA: TGTGCCCTCCACCTGGCGTCGGAGAATCAGCCCCAGCATTTT.